Sequencing of this T cell receptor beta chain was carried out in a study of blood T cell repertoires in COVID-19 (dated by TCRdb to the early 2020s). About the full investigation: Samples covering the acute and convalescent phases of COVID-19 were provided by collaborators in the United States, Italy and Spain. The material from the prospective study consisted of cDNA or gDNA derived from T cells, B-cell-depleted T cells, or PBMCs. Deeply sampled blood TCRbeta repertoires from subjects exposed to, actively infected with, or recovered from COVID-19 were included in the dataset. The repertoires were released in a freely available public database intended as a resource for research on the immune response to SARS-CoV-2. The samples were drawn from two sources: the first 160 participants of the ongoing ImmuneRACE study, and 1,254 subjects contributed by 6 global collaborators. The sample metadata nearly always contained a de-identified subject ID, COVID-19 status, age in years and sex. Where HLA class I and class II types were available, the types were taken from metadata supplied by the sample provider, not from assay-based typing. What the work shows at the level of the full study, not this receptor alone: How much clinical and demographic metadata was included differed by source and by participant, and the metadata was provided uncurated.

The germline V gene yields MNHNS for CDR1 and SASEGT for CDR2. Counted from cysteine to phenylalanine, this CDR3 has 14 amino acids. The only DNA kept is the CDR3, 42 bases in frame from the first base. The V end loses 2 bases and the J end loses 3 bases, and a stretch of 10 bases separates them. This clone has a handful of counts. This receptor's antigen is unknown. Nothing much larger sits one base from this clone, and base qualities are not available. The immunoSEQ Assay, a bias-controlled multiplex PCR, was used to amplify TCRbeta CDR3 regions from genomic DNA. For the original study's pipeline: The number of nucleated cells in each sample was estimated by amplification of reference gene primers within the assay. To quantify the absolute abundance of each unique TCRbeta CDR3 rearrangement, sequence reads were collapsed and filtered. For each sample, productive Simpson clonality was calculated as the square root of Simpson's diversity index across productive rearrangements. Held by TCRdb, this immuneACCESS table contains in-frame sequences only and omits some clones. Under half of the omission traces to an unresolved V gene where checked; the cause of the rest is unknown. D and trimming were read from the DNA, whereas the V and J calls and clone size are those reported in that table. The sample data list about 230,000 clones, and 85% to 90% of these were observed just once. The top ten clonotypes cover 11% of the sample.

In Seattle, one collaborating source enrolled patients while the infection was active and tracked those patients longitudinally over the course of disease. Each collaborating institution followed its own protocols to collect whole blood in K2EDTA tubes. For TCRbeta analysis, collaborator samples were shipped as frozen whole blood, as isolated PBMCs, or as DNA extracted from either sample type. The V and J segments used are TRBV6-1 and TRBJ1-1; the D gene is perhaps TRBD1, on 6 matching bases. This receptor was obtained from a man between 45 and 60 years old with COVID-19, enrolled during active disease. The sample was peripheral blood. This receptor carries the CDR3 CASSEFTGYTEAFF. The bases are TGTGCCAGCAGTGAATTTACAGGGTACACTGAAGCTTTCTTT.